The 7 T cell receptor beta chains reported below all come from one sample, sequenced in a study of shared clonotypes between healthy human individuals. Some clones are missing from TCRdb's copy, which holds only in-frame ones; the method was immunoSEQ multiplex PCR. The sample lists over a million clones, roughly 74% occurring once. Input material: memory CD4+ T cells from PBMCs. This sample's subset: CD45RA-negative fraction. Receptor source: a man aged 18 to 30 in good health. Some clones in this sample may be carry-over from other donors' samples.

The chain joins TRBV6-5 to TRBJ1-5, with 9 positions matching TRBD1. The CDR3 extends over 14 amino acids. V was pared by 6 bases and J by 5 bases, with 5 bases of the junction left unmatched. Germline V gene data show CDR1 as MNHEY and CDR2 as SVGAGI. Here the CDR3 reads CASSATGGDQPQHF. DNA of the CDR3: TGTGCCAGCAGCGCTACAGGGGGCGATCAGCCCCAGCATTTT.

This clone appeared a few times. This chain connects TRBV13 to TRBJ1-1; a weak D match, TRBD1 (5 bases). Germline CDR1 is PRHDT and CDR2 is FYEKMQ (reference sequence). The CDR3 runs to 14 residues. Trimming pared 3 bases from V and 9 bases from J, leaving 17 bases between. The CDR3 protein is CASSFSTFREKAFF. CDR3 bases: TGTGCCAGCAGCTTTTCTACATTCAGGGAGAAAGCTTTCTTT.

The CDR3 nucleotides read TGTGCCAGCAGCCCGGAACTAGACGGGTGGACAGATACGCAGTATTTT. Translated: CASSPELDGWTDTQYF. The chain is built from TRBV7-9 and TRBJ2-3; possibly TRBD2 for D (5 bases). The ends were cut back, 5 bases at V and 3 bases at J, with 18 bases in the middle. The CDR3 extends over 16 amino acids. Per the germline V gene, CDR1 is SEHNR and CDR2 is FQNEAQ (reference sequence).

The chain joins TRBV28 to TRBJ1-5; a possible D gene is TRBD1 (6 bases). V was clipped by 7 bases and J by 0 bases, with 13 bases between them. The CDR3 totals 15 residues. Germline V gene sequence: CDR1 MDHEN, CDR2 SYDVKM. CDR3 sequence: CASKGGGYSNQPQHF. The CDR3 DNA reads TGTGCCAGCAAGGGGGGGGGTTATAGCAATCAGCCCCAGCATTTT.

The rearrangement links TRBV18 to TRBJ2-2, with 8 bases identical to TRBD1. V shed 1 base and J 5 bases; nucleotides not matched to a gene: 6. Germline CDR1 KGHSH, CDR2 LQKENI. The CDR3 has 16 amino acids. As DNA, the CDR3 is TGTGCCAGCTCACCACAAGGCAGGGGGCGAACCGGGGAGCTGTTTTTT. Translated, it gives CASSPQGRGRTGELFF.

In this sample, this clone turned up once. This same CDR3 is encoded by further DNA sequences in the sample. This rearrangement joins TRBV18 to TRBJ1-4; D is unresolved. The CDR3 is 13 amino acids. Trimming pared 0 bases from V and 6 bases from J, leaving 5 bases between. CDR1 and CDR2 from the germline V gene are KGHSH and LQKENI. CDR3 sequence (DNA): TGTGCCAGCTCACCACCCTCAGATGAAAAACTGTTTTTT. Protein: CASSPPSDEKLFF.

This chain uses TRBV5-8 with TRBJ2-2; TRBD2 matches at 10 bases. V dropped 3 bases and J dropped 4; count of bases not matched to a gene: 6. This CDR3 comprises 16 residues. Looked up from germline, CDR1 is SGHTS and CDR2 is YDEGEE. Here the CDR3 reads CASSSLLAGPTGELFF. The CDR3, as DNA: TGTGCCAGCAGCTCCCTACTAGCGGGACCCACCGGGGAGCTGTTTTTT.